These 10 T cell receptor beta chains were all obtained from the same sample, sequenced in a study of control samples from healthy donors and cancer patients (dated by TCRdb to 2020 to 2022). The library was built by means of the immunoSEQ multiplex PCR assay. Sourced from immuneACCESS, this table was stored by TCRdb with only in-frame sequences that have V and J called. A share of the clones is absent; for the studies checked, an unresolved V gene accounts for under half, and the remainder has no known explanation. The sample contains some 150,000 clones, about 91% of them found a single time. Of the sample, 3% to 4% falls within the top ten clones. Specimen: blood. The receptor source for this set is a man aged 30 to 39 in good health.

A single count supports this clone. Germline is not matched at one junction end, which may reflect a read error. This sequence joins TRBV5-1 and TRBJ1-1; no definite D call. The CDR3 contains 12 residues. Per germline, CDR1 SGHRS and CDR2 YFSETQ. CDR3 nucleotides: TGCGCCAGCAGCTTAGGGAACGCTGAAGCTTTCTTT. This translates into CASSLGNAEAFF.

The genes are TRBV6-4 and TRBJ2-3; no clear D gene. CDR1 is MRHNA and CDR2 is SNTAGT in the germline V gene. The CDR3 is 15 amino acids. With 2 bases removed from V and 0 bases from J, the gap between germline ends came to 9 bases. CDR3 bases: TGTGCCAGCAGTGACGGGTCCTTAAGCACAGATACGCAGTATTTT. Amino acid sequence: CASSDGSLSTDTQYF.

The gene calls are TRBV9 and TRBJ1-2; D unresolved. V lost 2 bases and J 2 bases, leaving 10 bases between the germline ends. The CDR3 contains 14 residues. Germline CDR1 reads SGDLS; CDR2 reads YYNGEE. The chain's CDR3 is CASSVDSRNYGYTF. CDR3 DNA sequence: TGTGCCAGCAGCGTTGATTCAAGAAACTATGGCTACACCTTC.

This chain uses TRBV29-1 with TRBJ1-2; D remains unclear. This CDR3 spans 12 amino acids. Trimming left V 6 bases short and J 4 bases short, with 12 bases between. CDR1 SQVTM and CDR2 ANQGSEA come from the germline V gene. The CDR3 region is CSVPLVPYGYTF. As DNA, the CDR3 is TGCAGCGTGCCGTTGGTCCCCTATGGCTACACCTTC.

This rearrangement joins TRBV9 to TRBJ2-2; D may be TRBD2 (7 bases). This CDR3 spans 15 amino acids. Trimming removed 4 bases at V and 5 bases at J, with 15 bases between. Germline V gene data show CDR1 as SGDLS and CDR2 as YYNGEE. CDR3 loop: CASSPWGGQTGELFF. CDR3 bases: TGTGCCAGCAGCCCCTGGGGGGGGCAAACCGGGGAGCTGTTTTTT. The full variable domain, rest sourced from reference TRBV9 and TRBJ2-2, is DSGVTQTPKHLITATGQRVTLRCSPRSGDLSVYWYQQSLDQGLQFLIQYYNGEERAKGNILERFSAQQFPDLHSELNLSSLELGDSALYFCASSPWGGQTGELFFGEGSRLTVL.

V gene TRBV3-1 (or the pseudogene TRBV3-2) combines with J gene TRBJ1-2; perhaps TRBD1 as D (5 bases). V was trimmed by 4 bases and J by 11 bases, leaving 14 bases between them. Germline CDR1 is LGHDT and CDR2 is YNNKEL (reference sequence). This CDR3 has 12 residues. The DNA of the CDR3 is TGTGCCAGCAGCCCGGGACTTTTTGGTTACACCTTC. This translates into CASSPGLFGYTF.

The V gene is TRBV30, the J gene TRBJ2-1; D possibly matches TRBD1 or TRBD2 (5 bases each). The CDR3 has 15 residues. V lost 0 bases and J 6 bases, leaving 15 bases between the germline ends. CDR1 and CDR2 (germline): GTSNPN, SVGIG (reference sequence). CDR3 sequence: CAWSVGPRLSNEQFF. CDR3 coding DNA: TGTGCCTGGAGTGTGGGACCACGACTTTCCAATGAGCAGTTCTTC.

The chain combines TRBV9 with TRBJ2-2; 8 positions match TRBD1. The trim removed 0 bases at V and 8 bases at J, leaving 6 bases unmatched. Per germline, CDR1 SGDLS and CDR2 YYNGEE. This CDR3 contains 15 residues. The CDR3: CASSVGTGIQGELFF. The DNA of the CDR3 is TGTGCCAGCAGCGTAGGGACAGGGATCCAAGGGGAGCTGTTTTTT. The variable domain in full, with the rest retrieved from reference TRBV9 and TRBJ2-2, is DSGVTQTPKHLITATGQRVTLRCSPRSGDLSVYWYQQSLDQGLQFLIQYYNGEERAKGNILERFSAQQFPDLHSELNLSSLELGDSALYFCASSVGTGIQGELFFGEGSRLTVL.

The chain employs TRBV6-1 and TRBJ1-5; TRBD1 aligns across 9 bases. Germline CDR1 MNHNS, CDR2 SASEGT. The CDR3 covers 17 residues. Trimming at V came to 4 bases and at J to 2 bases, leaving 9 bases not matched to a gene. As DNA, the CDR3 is TGTGCCAGCAGTGGGACAGGGGCGGGGGCCGGCAATCAGCCCCAGCATTTT. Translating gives CASSGTGAGAGNQPQHF.

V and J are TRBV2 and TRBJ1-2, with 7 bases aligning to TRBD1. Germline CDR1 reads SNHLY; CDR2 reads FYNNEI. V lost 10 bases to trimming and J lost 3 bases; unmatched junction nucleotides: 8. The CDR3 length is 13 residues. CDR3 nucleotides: TGTGCCACGAACGGACAGGCTTACTATGGCTACACCTTC. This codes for CATNGQAYYGYTF. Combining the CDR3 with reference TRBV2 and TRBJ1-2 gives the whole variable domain EPEVTQTPSHQVTQMGQEVILRCVPISNHLYFYWYRQILGQKVEFLVSFYNNEISEKSEIFDDQFSVERPDGSNFTLKIRSTKLEDSAMYFCATNGQAYYGYTFGSGTRLTVV.